The 21 T cell receptor beta chains reported below all come from one sample, sequenced in a study of blood T cell repertoires in COVID-19. The protocol was immunoSEQ multiplex PCR, while the TCRdb copy is restricted to in-frame clones and leaves out a portion. This sample carries about 42,000 clones, roughly 81% of them seen once, and the ten largest clones take under 30%. The sample comprised peripheral blood. Source of these receptors: a woman in her seventies with acute or convalescent COVID-19.

The J gene is TRBJ1-4, the V gene TRBV24-1; 7 bases are shared with TRBD1. The germline CDR1 and CDR2 sequences are KGHDR and SFDVKD. The CDR3 loop spans 14 amino acids. V was pared by 3 bases and J by 7 bases, with 4 bases of the junction left unmatched. The chain's CDR3 is CATSDGTVSEKLFF. DNA for the CDR3: TGTGCCACCAGTGATGGGACAGTCTCTGAAAAACTGTTTTTT.

The chain uses TRBV7-8 and TRBJ1-1, with a weak D call TRBD1 (6 bases). V lost 5 bases to trimming and J lost 5 bases, with 15 bases between them. The CDR3 is 14 residues long. CDR1 SGHVS and CDR2 FQNEAQ come from the germline V gene. The CDR3 DNA sequence: TGTGCCAGCAGCAGGGGGACGGGAACAACTGAAGCTTTCTTT. It specifies CASSRGTGTTEAFF.

The chain combines TRBV4-3 with TRBJ2-5, with TRBD1 as a possible D gene (6 bases). The germline V gene has CDR1 LGHNA and CDR2 YSLEER. Trimming stripped 0 bases from V and 1 base from J, with 9 bases between. The CDR3 loop spans 15 amino acids. The CDR3 DNA follows: TGCGCCAGCAGCCAAGATCAGGACAGCCAAGAGACCCAGTACTTC. This encodes CASSQDQDSQETQYF.

The chain joins TRBV4-1 to TRBJ2-5; 8 positions agree with TRBD2. V trimming: 2 bases; J trimming: 5 bases; junction bases outside the gene matches: 10. Germline V gene sequence: CDR1 MGHRA, CDR2 YSYEKL. This CDR3 spans 16 amino acids. The chain's CDR3 is CASSQTGTSKFETQYF. In DNA, the CDR3 is TGCGCCAGCAGCCAAACCGGGACTAGTAAATTCGAGACCCAGTACTTC.

In this sample, this clone turned up once. In nucleotides, the CDR3 is TGTGCCAGTAGTCCGGGACTAGCGGGAGGAAATGAGCAGTTCTTC. This codes for CASSPGLAGGNEQFF. The chain has TRBV19 and TRBJ2-1; 15 bases match TRBD2. The germline gives CDR1 LNHDA, CDR2 SQIVND (reference sequence). Unmatched junction bases numbered 3, after V lost 5 bases and J lost 7 bases. This CDR3 is 15 amino acids long.

This clone was recorded once. This chain links TRBV27 with TRBJ2-3; TRBD1 agrees at 8 bases. The CDR3 loop spans 18 amino acids. J was trimmed by 8 bases and V by 3 bases; bases with no gene match: 19. Germline V gene data show CDR1 as MNHEY and CDR2 as SMNVEV (reference sequence). The CDR3: CASSLRQGMNGYRGTQYF. Written as DNA, the CDR3 is TGTGCCAGCAGTTTGCGACAGGGGATGAATGGTTACAGAGGTACGCAGTATTTT.

This chain connects TRBV5-6 to TRBJ2-3, with D possibly matching TRBD2 (5 bases). The CDR3 sequence is 13 residues long. The germline gives CDR1 SGHDT, CDR2 YYEEEE. Trimming pared 4 bases from V and 5 bases from J, leaving 11 bases between. CDR3 nucleotide sequence: TGTGCCAGCAGCGTCCTACTAGGAGATACGCAGTATTTT. This gives the protein CASSVLLGDTQYF. Variable domain in full (rest from reference TRBV5-6 and TRBJ2-3): DAGVTQSPTHLIKTRGQQVTLRCSPKSGHDTVSWYQQALGQGPQFIFQYYEEEERQRGNFPDRFSGHQFPNYSSELNVNALLLGDSALYLCASSVLLGDTQYFGPGTRLTVL.

This rearrangement joins TRBV5-1 to TRBJ1-2; TRBD1 matches 8 bases. The CDR3 extends over 15 amino acids. V lost 0 bases and J lost 8; bases outside the gene matches: 9. Germline loops: CDR1 SGHRS, CDR2 YFSETQ. The CDR3 nucleotides are TGCGCCAGCAGCTTGGCCCCTGGGACAGGTTACGGCTACACCTTC. Protein product: CASSLAPGTGYGYTF.

The genes are TRBV11-2 and TRBJ2-5; D gene unclear. The V end was cut by 1 base, the J end by 5 bases, with 2 bases between. The germline V gene has CDR1 SGHAT and CDR2 FQNNGV. The CDR3 length is 11 residues. CDR3 protein: CASSLAETQYF. The CDR3 bases are TGTGCCAGCAGCTTAGCGGAGACCCAGTACTTC.

V is TRBV6-5 and J is TRBJ1-4, with D perhaps TRBD1 (5 bases). The CDR3 loop spans 14 amino acids. Trimming cost V 7 bases and J 1 base, with 10 bases left between them. Germline CDR1 MNHEY, CDR2 SVGAGI. The DNA for the CDR3 is TGTGCCAGCAATCGACAGCTAACTAATGAAAAACTGTTTTTT. It translates to CASNRQLTNEKLFF.

V usage is TRBV5-6 and J usage is TRBJ1-5, with D perhaps matching TRBD1 (6 bases). CDR3 length: 17 amino acids. Germline V gene data show CDR1 as SGHDT and CDR2 as YYEEEE. V was cut by 5 bases and J by 5 bases, with 23 bases left in between. The CDR3 nucleotides are TGTGCCAGCAGTCATTACGGGTCCAGGGGAGAGGATCAGCCCCAGCATTTT. Translation: CASSHYGSRGEDQPQHF.

The chain joins TRBV6-5 to TRBJ2-7, with D possibly matching TRBD1 (5 bases). Trimming pared 6 bases from V and 6 bases from J, leaving 9 bases between. This CDR3 has 11 amino acids. The germline gives CDR1 MNHEY, CDR2 SVGAGI. The CDR3 region has the DNA TGTGCCAGCAGCCAGGGCTCCGAGCAGTACTTC. Its translation: CASSQGSEQYF.

The V gene is TRBV6-5, the J gene TRBJ1-1; no firm D call. Trimming took 9 bases from V and 0 from J, leaving 11 bases between them. Germline V gene sequence: CDR1 MNHEY, CDR2 SVGAGI. The CDR3 loop spans 13 amino acids. This chain's CDR3 is CASRQVVNTEAFF. DNA for the CDR3: TGTGCCAGTAGGCAGGTGGTGAACACTGAAGCTTTCTTT.

The V call is TRBV30, the J call TRBJ1-6, with D perhaps TRBD1 (6 bases). V was cut by 4 bases and J by 5 bases, with 12 bases left in between. The CDR3 runs 14 residues. Germline V gene data show CDR1 as GTSNPN and CDR2 as SVGIG (reference sequence). The CDR3 nucleotides are TGTGCCTGGAACCCGGGGGGCCATAATTCACCCCTCCACTTT. Translation: CAWNPGGHNSPLHF.

CDR3 nucleotide sequence: TGTGCCAGCAGTTTCTCCGCAGGTGGCTACACCTTC. This gives the protein CASSFSAGGYTF. The chain combines TRBV12-3 or TRBV12-4 with TRBJ1-2; D remains ambiguous. The CDR3 is 12 residues long. V gave up 3 bases and J gave up 7 bases, with 9 bases separating them.

The chain couples TRBV11-3 to TRBJ1-6; 7 bases agree with TRBD1. The germline V gene has CDR1 SGHNT and CDR2 YENEEA. Losses at the gene ends were 2 bases for V and 7 bases for J; bases not matched to a gene: 2. CDR3 length equals 14 residues. In DNA, the CDR3 is TGTGCCAGCAGCTTAAGGGGGCGGAATTCACCCCTCCACTTT. It codes for CASSLRGRNSPLHF.

The genes are TRBV28 and TRBJ2-1; 10 bases match TRBD2. Trimming took 3 bases from V and 9 from J; bases not matched to a gene: 8. The CDR3 extends over 15 amino acids. Germline-derived CDR1 and CDR2 are MDHEN and SYDVKM. CDR3 loop: CASSFTAGGPREQFF. The CDR3, as DNA: TGTGCCAGCAGTTTCACAGCGGGGGGGCCGCGTGAGCAGTTCTTC.

The CDR3 DNA follows: TGTGCCAGCAGTTCCAGGATTCAGACTAATGAAAAACTGTTTTTT. It codes for CASSSRIQTNEKLFF. The rearrangement joins TRBV6-6 to TRBJ1-4; no clear D gene. V was shortened by 4 bases and J by 2 bases, with 11 bases between the two germline ends. This CDR3 spans 15 amino acids. Germline CDR1 and CDR2: MNHNY and SVGAGI (reference sequence).

The CDR3 spells CSVAPGRSTEAFF. In nucleotides, the CDR3 is TGCAGCGTTGCACCAGGTCGAAGCACTGAAGCTTTCTTT. The rearrangement uses TRBV29-1 and TRBJ1-1; unclear D gene. V was cut by 4 bases and J by 4 bases, with 13 bases left in between. The germline V gene has CDR1 SQVTM and CDR2 ANQGSEA. This CDR3 region has 13 residues.

In its sample, this clone was seen a few times. V is TRBV19 and J is TRBJ1-5; D gene ambiguous. Germline V gives CDR1 LNHDA, CDR2 SQIVND (reference sequence). V dropped 0 bases and J dropped 7 bases, with 10 bases sitting between them. The CDR3 is made up of 14 amino acids. CDR3 residues: CASSIEGRGQPQHF. The CDR3 coding sequence is TGTGCCAGTAGTATAGAAGGGCGAGGGCAGCCCCAGCATTTT.

The chain has TRBV18 and TRBJ1-6; D remains unclear. The CDR3 loop spans 15 amino acids. The V end was cut by 1 base, the J end by 10 bases, with 14 bases between. In germline, CDR1 is KGHSH, CDR2 LQKENI. The chain's CDR3 is CASSPRRDPKSPLHF. The CDR3 nucleotides are TGTGCCAGCTCACCACGCCGGGATCCCAAATCACCCCTCCACTTT.